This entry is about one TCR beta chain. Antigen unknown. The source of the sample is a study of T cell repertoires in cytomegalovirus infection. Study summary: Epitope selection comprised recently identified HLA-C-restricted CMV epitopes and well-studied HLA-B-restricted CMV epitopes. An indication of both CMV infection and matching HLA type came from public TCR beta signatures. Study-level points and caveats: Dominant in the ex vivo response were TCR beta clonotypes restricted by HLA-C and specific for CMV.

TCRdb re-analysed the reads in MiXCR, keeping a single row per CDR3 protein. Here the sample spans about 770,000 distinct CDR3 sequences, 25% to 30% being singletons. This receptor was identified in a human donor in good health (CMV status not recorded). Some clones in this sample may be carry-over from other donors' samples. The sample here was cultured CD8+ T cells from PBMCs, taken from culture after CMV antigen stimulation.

The CDR3 region has the DNA TGTGCCAGCAGTTTATCACCGCCGGAGCGACAGGGCGAGCAGTACGTC. This codes for CASSLSPPERQGEQYV. This chain uses TRBV28 with TRBJ2-7; 7 bases are shared with TRBD1. This CDR3 is built from 16 residues. Germline assignment: CDR1 MDHEN and CDR2 SYDVKM. V dropped 1 base and J dropped 6; count of bases not matched to a gene: 12.